This entry describes one T cell receptor beta chain. The antigen remains unidentified. Recent acute infections and vaccinations were absent in the healthy HIV-negative adult donors. The split of CD4+ cells yielded CD45RA+ naive and CD45RA-negative memory subsets. The entry originates in a study of shared clonotypes between healthy human individuals. A roughly 220 ng quantity of DNA, 25,000 to 30,000 T cell genomes, went into the sorted-subset replicate PCRs. Using immunoSEQ multiplex PCR, the repertoire was profiled, and TCRdb retains in-frame clones only, with some absent. Of a few million clones in the sample, over 85% were seen once. CDR1 is SGHTA, CDR2 FQGNSA, per germline. Deletions cut 6 bases from V and 2 bases from J, with 10 bases between. The CDR3 spans 14 residues. Overall study results and limits: Larger richness was generally estimated for naive than memory subsets.

The chain uses TRBV7-2 and TRBJ2-2; tentatively, D is TRBD2 (5 bases). This clonotype was sampled from a man between 18 and 35 years old in good health. Some clones in this sample may be carry-over from other donors' samples. The sample taken for sequencing was naive CD4+ T cells from PBMCs. Subset described: CD45RA+ positively selected. The CDR3 sequence is CASRRRTNTGELFF. The CDR3, as DNA: TGTGCCAGCAGGCGGCGGACTAACACCGGGGAGCTGTTTTTT.